This T cell receptor (beta chain) derives from a study of T cells in Graves' hyperthyroidism and ophthalmopathy. This clonotype appeared many times. What it recognizes is unknown. For Graves' hyperthyroidism to be stable, ophthalmopathy could not progress within 18 months. Broader study findings: Expanded thyroid clonotypes (above 0.001) were mostly also found in blood.

There were TCR beta CDR3 regions amplified from RNA transcripts. HTBI primers were used for first-round RT-PCR of the TCR CDR3. A single record per CDR3 protein comes from TCRdb applying MiXCR to the multiplex PCR reads. The data hold around 350,000 distinct CDR3 sequences, with approximately 13% observed a single time. The sequence came from a woman in her late teens or twenties with Graves' hyperthyroidism. The sample was blood.

The CDR3 DNA follows: TGTGCCAGCACCAAGGACAGTCTAGGCGAAGAGACCCAGTACTTC. This translates into CASTKDSLGEETQYF. The chain combines TRBV9 with TRBJ2-5, with D possibly being TRBD1 (6 bases). The V gene's germline CDR1 is SGDLS and CDR2 YYNGEE. V was clipped by 6 bases and J by 3 bases, with 18 bases between them. The CDR3 covers 15 residues.